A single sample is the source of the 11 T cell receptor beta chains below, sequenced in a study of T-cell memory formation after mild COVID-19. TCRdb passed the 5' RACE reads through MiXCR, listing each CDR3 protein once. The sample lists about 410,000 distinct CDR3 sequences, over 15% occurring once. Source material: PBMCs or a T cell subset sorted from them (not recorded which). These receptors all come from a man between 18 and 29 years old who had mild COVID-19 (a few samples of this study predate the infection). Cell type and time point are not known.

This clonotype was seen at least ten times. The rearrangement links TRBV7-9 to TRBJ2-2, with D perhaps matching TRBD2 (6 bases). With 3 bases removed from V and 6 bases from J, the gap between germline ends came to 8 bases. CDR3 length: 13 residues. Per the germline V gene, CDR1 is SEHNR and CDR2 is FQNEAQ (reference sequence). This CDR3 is CASSFWEAGELFF. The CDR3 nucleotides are TGTGCCAGCAGCTTCTGGGAGGCCGGGGAGCTGTTTTTT.

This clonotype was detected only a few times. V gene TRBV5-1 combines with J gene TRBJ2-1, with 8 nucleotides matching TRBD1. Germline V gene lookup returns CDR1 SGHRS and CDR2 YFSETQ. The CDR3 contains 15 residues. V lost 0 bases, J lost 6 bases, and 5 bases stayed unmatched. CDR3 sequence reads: CASSLAETGANEQFF. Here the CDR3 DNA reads TGCGCCAGCAGCTTGGCCGAGACAGGGGCCAATGAGCAGTTCTTC. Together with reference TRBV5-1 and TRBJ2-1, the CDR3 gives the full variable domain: KAGVTQTPRYLIKTRGQQVTLSCSPISGHRSVSWYQQTPGQGLQFLFEYFSETQRNKGNFPGRFSGRQFSNSRSEMNVSTLELGDSALYLCASSLAETGANEQFFGPGTRLTVL.

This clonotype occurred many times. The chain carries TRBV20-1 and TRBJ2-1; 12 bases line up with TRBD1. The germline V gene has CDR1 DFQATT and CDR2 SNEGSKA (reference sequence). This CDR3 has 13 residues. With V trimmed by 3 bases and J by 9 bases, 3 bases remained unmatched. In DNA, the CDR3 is TGCAGTGCTAGTGGGACAGGGGGCACTGAGCAGTTCTTC. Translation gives CSASGTGGTEQFF.

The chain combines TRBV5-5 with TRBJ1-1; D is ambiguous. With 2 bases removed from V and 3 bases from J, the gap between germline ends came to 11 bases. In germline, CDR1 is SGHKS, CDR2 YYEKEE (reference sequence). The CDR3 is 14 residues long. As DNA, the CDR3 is TGTGCCAGCAGCTTTGAGTTCACGGACACTGAAGCTTTCTTT. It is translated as CASSFEFTDTEAFF.

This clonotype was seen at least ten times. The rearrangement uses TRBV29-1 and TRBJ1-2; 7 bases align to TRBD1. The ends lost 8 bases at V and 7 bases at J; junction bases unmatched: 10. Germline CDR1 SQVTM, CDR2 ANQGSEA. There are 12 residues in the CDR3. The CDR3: CSLRTGAGGYTF. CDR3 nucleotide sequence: TGCAGCCTAAGGACAGGTGCTGGTGGCTACACCTTC. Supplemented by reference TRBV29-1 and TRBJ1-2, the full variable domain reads SAVISQKPSRDICQRGTSLTIQCQVDSQVTMMFWYRQQPGQSLTLIATANQGSEATYESGFVIDKFPISRPNLTFSTLTVSNMSPEDSSIYLCSLRTGAGGYTFGSGTRLTVV.

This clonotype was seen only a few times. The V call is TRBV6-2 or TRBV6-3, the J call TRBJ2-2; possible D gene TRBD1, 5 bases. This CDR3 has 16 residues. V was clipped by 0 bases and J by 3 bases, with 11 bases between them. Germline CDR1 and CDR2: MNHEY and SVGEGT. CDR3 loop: CASSYSRGYDTGELFF. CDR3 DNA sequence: TGTGCCAGCAGTTACTCAAGGGGTTACGACACCGGGGAGCTGTTTTTT.

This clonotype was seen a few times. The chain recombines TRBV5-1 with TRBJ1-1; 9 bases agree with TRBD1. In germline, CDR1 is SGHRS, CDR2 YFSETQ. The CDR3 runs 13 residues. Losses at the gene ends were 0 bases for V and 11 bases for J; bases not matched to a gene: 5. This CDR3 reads CASSLAGGTGAFF. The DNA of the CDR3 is TGCGCCAGCAGCTTGGCCGGTGGGACAGGGGCTTTCTTT.

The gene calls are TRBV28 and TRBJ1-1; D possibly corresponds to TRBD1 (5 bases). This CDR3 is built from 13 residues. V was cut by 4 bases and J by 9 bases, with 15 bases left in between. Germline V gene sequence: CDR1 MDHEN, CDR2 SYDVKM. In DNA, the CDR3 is TGTGCCAGCAGTTCGGGGACTCCTTCACAAGCTTTCTTT. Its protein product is CASSSGTPSQAFF.

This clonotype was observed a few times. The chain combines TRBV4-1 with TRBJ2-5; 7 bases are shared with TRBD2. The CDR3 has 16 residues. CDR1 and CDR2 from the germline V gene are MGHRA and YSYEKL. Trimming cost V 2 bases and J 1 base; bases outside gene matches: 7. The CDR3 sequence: CASSQQGGGSQETQYF. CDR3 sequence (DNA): TGCGCCAGCAGCCAACAGGGCGGGGGAAGCCAAGAGACCCAGTACTTC.

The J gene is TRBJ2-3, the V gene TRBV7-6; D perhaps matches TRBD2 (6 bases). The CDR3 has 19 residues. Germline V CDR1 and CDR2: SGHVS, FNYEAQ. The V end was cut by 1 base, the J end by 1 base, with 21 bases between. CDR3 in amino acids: CASSLGRARSPRGTDTQYF. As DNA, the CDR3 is TGTGCCAGCAGCTTAGGGAGGGCTAGGTCCCCCCGGGGCACAGATACGCAGTATTTT.

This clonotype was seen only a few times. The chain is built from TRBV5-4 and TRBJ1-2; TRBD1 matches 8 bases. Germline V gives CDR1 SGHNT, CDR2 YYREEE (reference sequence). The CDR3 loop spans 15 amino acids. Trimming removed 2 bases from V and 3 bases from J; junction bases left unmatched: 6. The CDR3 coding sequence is TGTGCCAGCAGCTTCCTGACAGGGGCGGACTATGGCTACACCTTC. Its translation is CASSFLTGADYGYTF.